This note documents a single T cell receptor (beta chain) sequence. This clone's antigen is unknown. There are no base qualities to consult, and no much larger clone falls within one base. This specimen belongs to a study of shared clonotypes between healthy human individuals (dated by TCRdb to 2018 to 2021). Describing the broader study: The cohort included a few men and a couple of women between 18 and 49 years of age. For each donor, three plates each were used for CD4 naive and CD4 memory, two plates were used for CD8 naive, and one plate was used for CD8 memory. To estimate repertoire size and how much clonotype sharing occurs between individuals, the study deeply sequenced the blood TCR repertoires of several healthy adults. Libraries were prepared and TCR repertoires were sequenced by different laboratories using diverse techniques, in order to increase sequencing depth and limit assay-specific biases. Per donor, leukapheresis produced somewhere between about 0.94 and 9.5 billion PBMCs. What the research found in general, with its limitations: Because the study included a small number of donors, the genetic and exposure-history diversity represented was limited. Naive subsets generally had larger estimated clonotype richness than memory subsets did. Compared with non-shared clonotypes, the clonotypes found in all four sorted-subset donors had higher generation probabilities. Rarefaction of sorted-subset datasets indicated incomplete sequencing despite the large sequencing depth. Only blood was sampled, and tissue TCR repertoires likely differ from those in blood. When several donors were compared, the shared fraction of clonotypes was about 5% for naive CD4, approximately 3.3% for naive CD8, more than 2% for memory CD4, and 0.4% for memory CD8. Based on pairwise subsampling, the degree of clonotype sharing among donors was expected to be affected by sequencing depth.

V is clipped by 2 bases and J by 8 bases, and the sequence between their germline boundaries is 7 bases long. CDR1 and CDR2, looked up from the germline V gene, are SGHNT and YENEEA. Counted from cysteine to phenylalanine, this CDR3 has 12 amino acids. Here the CDR3 DNA is all that survives: 36 bases in frame from base 1. The donors were healthy, HIV-negative adults with no recently reported acute infections or vaccinations. All donors were Caucasian adults living in Nashville, Tennessee, USA. CD4+ T cells were enriched through magnetic negative selection, after which naive cells were positively selected on CD45RA and the remaining negative fraction served as the memory subset. Blood was obtained by leukapheresis, after which PBMCs were separated by Ficoll-Histopaque density gradient centrifugation and cryopreserved in liquid nitrogen vapor phase. Purity and quantity of every magnetically sorted T cell population were checked by analytical flow cytometry. From each sorted fraction, genomic DNA was isolated and quantified by UV absorbance on a Nanodrop 2000c.

TCR CDR3 regions were amplified from genomic DNA by multiplex PCR using the deep immunoSEQ assay. For each cell subset, the extracted genomic DNA was distributed evenly across all wells of several immunoSEQ 96-well plates, and each plate served as one replicate. For sorted subsets, approximately 190 ng of genomic DNA, equivalent to 25,000 to 35,000 T cell genomes, went into each replicate PCR. Purified libraries were measured with a Qubit 3.0 fluorometer, size-checked on a Bioanalyzer 2100, and measured again with the KAPA Library Quantification kit. Each immunoSEQ 96-well plate was sequenced on its own single-read 150-cycle Illumina NextSeq 550 flow cell. The paper's data handling went like this. Because the immunoSEQ output held only junctional sequences and lacked quality scores, the filtering could not match the filtering applied to full-length reads. Sequences were annotated with PyIR, a Python wrapper for IgBLAST v1.9, using IMGT germline references to assign V/J genes and CDR3. Reads with weak V/J assignments (E-value above 1e-6), missing CDR3, stop codons, out-of-frame junctions, or ambiguous translated residues were removed. A V3J clonotype was defined by an identical inferred V gene, J gene, and CDR3 amino acid sequence. The percentage overlap between two repertoires was calculated by dividing the number of shared unique clonotypes by the size of the smaller repertoire. Repertoire richness was assessed with RTK rarefaction, the Chao1 estimator, and Recon v2.1 estimates of unobserved clonotypes. OLGA was used to compute generation probabilities for all TCRbeta clonotypes that the gDNA method yielded from a few donors. TCRdb re-hosts the immuneACCESS table, in-frame sequences only. Its copies lack some clones; in the studies checked, an unresolved V gene accounts for under half of them, and the cause for the rest is not known. V, J and clone size were drawn from that table, and D and trimming were deduced from the DNA. This sample lists some 1.4 million clones; about 96% were detected once. The top ten clones comprise 1.2% of the sample.

The sequence came from a man aged 30-40 years in good health. The sequenced sample was naive CD4+ T cells sorted from blood. The cell subset or site label for this specimen denotes: CD45RA+ positively selected. The V gene is TRBV11-3 and the J gene is TRBJ2-1, with the identity of the D gene unclear. The DNA reads TGTGCCAGCAGCTTAAGTTCTGATGAGCAGTTCTTC. It is translated as CASSLSSDEQFF.